These 23 T cell receptor beta chains came from one sample sequenced in a study of tumor and adjacent non-tumor tissue in lung cancer. No cell sorting was done before RNA was extracted from the tissue. TCRbeta libraries were built with three rounds of nested PCR, modified from ARM-PCR. Using its own MiXCR run on the multiplex PCR reads, TCRdb lists one record per CDR3 protein. The sample has about 200,000 distinct CDR3 sequences, over 55% seen once. Sequenced: lung tumor tissue. Receptor source: a man in his sixties with non-small cell lung cancer.

This clonotype was seen at least ten times. This rearrangement joins TRBV28 to TRBJ2-5; D could derive from TRBD1 or TRBD2 (5 bases each). CDR1 and CDR2 (germline): MDHEN, SYDVKM. Trimming left V 5 bases short and J 3 bases short, with 13 bases between. The CDR3 is 14 amino acids. The DNA for the CDR3 is TGTGCCAGCAGTATAGACAGACTAAAAGAGACCCAGTACTTC. Encoded protein: CASSIDRLKETQYF.

About this clonotype itself: At one boundary the junction diverges from the germline segment, which might be a read error. The DNA for the CDR3 is TGCGCCAGCAGCCAAGACAGTGAGGGCTATGGCTACACGTTC. It yields the protein CASSQDSEGYGYTF. The chain couples TRBV4-1 to TRBJ1-2; D remains ambiguous. Germline-derived CDR1 and CDR2 are MGHRA and YSYEKL. The CDR3 extends over 14 amino acids.

A remark on this clonotype: A much larger clone is a single base away; this may be a read error. The rearrangement links TRBV6-2 or TRBV6-3 to TRBJ1-2, with D possibly matching TRBD1 (5 bases). The CDR3 extends over 16 amino acids. CDR1 is MNHEY and CDR2 is SVGEGT in the germline V gene. The CDR3 protein is CGSSYSWGPLGHGYTF. For the CDR3, the DNA is TGTGGCAGCAGTTACTCTTGGGGACCATTAGGGCATGGCTACACCTTC.

This chain joins TRBV11-2 and TRBJ2-1, with 8 bases lining up with TRBD2. The germline gives CDR1 SGHAT, CDR2 FQNNGV. The CDR3 loop spans 14 amino acids. CDR3 nucleotide sequence: TGTGACATCAGCTTAGCGGGGACTCAAAATGAGCAGTTCTTC. Translating it yields CDISLAGTQNEQFF. Complete variable domain (other parts from reference TRBV11-2 and TRBJ2-1): EAGVAQSPRYKIIEKRQSVAFWCNPISGHATLYWYQQILGQGPKLLIQFQNNGVVDDSQLPKDRFSAERLKGVDSTLKIQPAKLEDSAVYLCDISLAGTQNEQFFGPGTRLTVL.

The chain is built from TRBV5-1 and TRBJ1-5; D call uncertain. Germline V lookup: CDR1 SGHRS, CDR2 YFSETQ. V lost 2 bases and J 0 bases, leaving 12 bases between the germline ends. The CDR3 covers 16 residues. The CDR3 region is CASSFQQPYSNQPQHF. The CDR3 bases are TGCGCCAGCAGCTTCCAACAGCCTTATAGCAATCAGCCCCAGCATTTT. Looking up the rest from reference TRBV5-1 and TRBJ1-5 gives the full variable domain: KAGVTQTPRYLIKTRGQQVTLSCSPISGHRSVSWYQQTPGQGLQFLFEYFSETQRNKGNFPGRFSGRQFSNSRSEMNVSTLELGDSALYLCASSFQQPYSNQPQHFGDGTRLSIL.

Remarks on this clonotype: A read error may explain this, as a much larger clone is one base away. This chain connects TRBV28 to TRBJ2-7; 9 bases map to TRBD1. The CDR3 sequence is 16 residues long. Looked up from germline, CDR1 is MDHEN and CDR2 is SYDVKM. DNA of the CDR3: TGTGTCAGCAGTCAGATACCCGGGACAGGGACCTACGAGCAGTACTTC. This sequence encodes CVSSQIPGTGTYEQYF.

In regard to this clonotype: A much larger clone lies a single base off, so this may be a read error. This chain joins TRBV12-3 or TRBV12-4 and TRBJ2-1; weak D call: TRBD1 (6 bases). CDR3 length: 16 amino acids. V dropped 5 bases and J dropped 6 bases, with 20 bases sitting between them. The CDR3 nucleotides are TGTGCCAGCAGTACCATTGGTACTAGGGGGAGCAATGAGCAGTTCTTC. Encoded protein: CASSTIGTRGSNEQFF.

This clonotype was recorded only once. This chain links TRBV11-3 with TRBJ2-5, with D uncertain. This CDR3 spans 15 amino acids. Germline lookup yields CDR1 SGHNT and CDR2 YENEEA. CDR3 residues: CVSSLGLLGQETQYF. DNA of the CDR3: TGTGTTAGCAGCTTAGGCCTCTTAGGCCAAGAGACCCAGTACTTC.

To note about this clonotype: Since a much larger clone is just one base distant, this may be a read error. The V call is TRBV11-3, the J call TRBJ1-1, with D unclear. Germline assignment: CDR1 SGHNT and CDR2 YENEEA. V gave up 3 bases and J gave up 4 bases, with 9 bases separating them. This CDR3 spans 13 amino acids. The CDR3 reads CASSLRPITEAFF. As DNA, the CDR3 is TGTGCCAGCAGCTTGCGACCGATCACTGAAGCTTTCTTT.

This clonotype was detected once. The chain joins TRBV4-1 to TRBJ2-3, with TRBD1 matching 9 bases. Germline assignment: CDR1 MGHRA and CDR2 YSYEKL. V was pared by 2 bases and J by 5 bases, with 8 bases of the junction left unmatched. The CDR3 spans 16 residues. CDR3 nucleotide sequence: TGCGCCAGCAGCCAACGGAGTGGACAGGGGAAAGATACGCAGTATTTT. Translated: CASSQRSGQGKDTQYF.

This clonotype was detected once. This may come from a read error, since a much larger clone is one base off. The V and J genes are TRBV12-3 or TRBV12-4 and TRBJ1-2; TRBD1 is a possible D gene (5 bases). The CDR3 is 12 amino acids. CDR3 amino acids: CVTREGYGGYIF. The CDR3 DNA sequence: TGTGTCACAAGGGAGGGGTATGGTGGCTACATCTTC.

Concerning this clonotype itself: Given a much more abundant clone one base away, this may be a read error. The V call is TRBV20-1, the J call TRBJ1-6, with no clear D. The V gene lost 0 bases and the J gene lost 9 bases, with 33 bases spanning the gap. CDR1 DFQATT and CDR2 SNEGSKA come from the germline V gene (reference sequence). This CDR3 has 21 residues. For the CDR3, the DNA is TGCAGTGCTAGAGATCTTCAACGTCATTCGGGGTCTTCCACCTCAGCTTCACCCCTCCACTTT. Translation gives CSARDLQRHSGSSTSASPLHF.

As regards this clonotype: No conserved phenylalanine or tryptophan ends this CDR3, so it is likely a read error. This chain links TRBV20-1 with TRBJ1-2, with 8 bases lining up with TRBD1. This CDR3 contains 15 residues. V shed 2 bases and J 2 bases; nucleotides not matched to a gene: 7. Germline assignment: CDR1 DFQATT and CDR2 SNEGSKA (reference sequence). In DNA, the CDR3 is TGCAGTGCTAGACCTTACAGGGGGTCGAACTATGGCTACACCCTC. Its protein product is CSARPYRGSNYGYTL.

A note on this clonotype: The junction and the germline gene differ at one end; a read error may be behind it. The chain couples TRBV11-3 to TRBJ1-1; D is unresolved. The V gene's germline CDR1 is SGHNT and CDR2 YENEEA. The CDR3 is 18 residues long. CDR3 region: CASSLDGLVGQTNTDAFF. CDR3 coding DNA: TGTGCCAGCAGCTTAGATGGTCTCGTCGGGCAGACGAACACTGACGCTTTCTTT.

This clonotype was recorded many times. V gene TRBV20-1 combines with J gene TRBJ1-1; D gene uncertain. Germline CDR1 is DFQATT and CDR2 is SNEGSKA (reference sequence). This CDR3 has 14 residues. Trimming left V 6 bases short and J 5 bases short, with 19 bases between. CDR3 sequence reads: CSATVGRPGTEAFF. CDR3 in DNA: TGCAGTGCAACCGTCGGCAGGCCGGGGACTGAAGCTTTCTTT.

Comments on this clonotype: This clone may be a read error of a much larger clone one base away. This chain joins TRBV28 and TRBJ2-7; possibly TRBD1 for D (5 bases). Germline values: CDR1 MDHEN, CDR2 SYDVKM. V dropped 6 bases and J dropped 3 bases, with 15 bases sitting between them. The CDR3 is 14 amino acids. The CDR3 sequence: CASSLDKGRYEQYF. CDR3 DNA: TGTGCCAGCAGCTTAGACAAGGGGCGCTACGAGCAGTACTTC.

There are a few counts of this clonotype. The chain recombines TRBV28 with TRBJ1-2, with TRBD1 identical over 9 bases. CDR3 length: 16 residues. Looked up from germline, CDR1 is MDHEN and CDR2 is SYDVKM. V lost 6 bases, J lost 4 bases, and 12 bases stayed unmatched. The CDR3 region is CASRGQGLSVGYGYTF. CDR3 DNA: TGTGCCAGCAGGGGACAGGGCTTGTCTGTTGGCTATGGCTACACCTTC.

As concerns this clonotype: Given the absence of the conserved phenylalanine or tryptophan at the CDR3 end, a read error is likely. This sequence joins TRBV20-1 and TRBJ2-7; D gene unclear. This CDR3 region has 14 residues. The V end lost 5 bases, the J end lost 1 base, and 15 bases lay between the germline ends. Germline CDR1 and CDR2: DFQATT and SNEGSKA (reference sequence). For the CDR3, the DNA is TGCAGTGCTCCCGAAGCTAGTAGTTCCTACGAGCAGTACCTC. Protein sequence: CSAPEASSSYEQYL.

About this clonotype itself: The conserved closing phenylalanine or tryptophan is absent in this CDR3, likely reflecting a read error. Because the CDR3's place on the DNA is in doubt, the DNA is left out and the CDR3 is given as listed by TCRdb. The chain joins TRBV20-1 to TRBJ2-7; TRBD2 reflects the table's D call only, with no check against the DNA. The CDR3 is made up of 14 amino acids, end residues included. Germline V gives CDR1 DFQATT, CDR2 SNEGSKA (reference sequence). The CDR3 sequence is CSARISGKTYEQYL.

A note on this clonotype: A read error is possible here, since a much larger clone lies one base away. The CDR3 region has the DNA TGTGCCAGCAGCCAAGATACTCCATGGCCCTACGAGCAGTACTTC. Translated, it gives CASSQDTPWPYEQYF. This chain joins TRBV4-2 and TRBJ2-7; D remains ambiguous. The CDR3 extends over 15 amino acids. V lost 0 bases and J lost 2, with 11 bases in between. Germline V CDR1 and CDR2: LGHNA, YNFKEQ.

A note on this clonotype: Being one base from a much bigger clone, this may be a read error. In this CDR3 the conserved last residue, phenylalanine or tryptophan, is missing, so a read error is likely. The chain links TRBV20-1 to TRBJ1-2; the match to TRBD1 covers 7 bases. In germline, CDR1 is DFQATT, CDR2 SNEGSKA (reference sequence). J lost 4 bases, V lost 6 bases, and 14 bases had no gene match. The CDR3 contains 15 residues. The CDR3 reads CSAETGTSWVYGYTI. CDR3 nucleotides: TGCAGTGCAGAGACAGGGACATCATGGGTCTATGGCTACACCATC.

Regarding this clonotype: Compared with germline, one end of the junction differs, possibly owing to a read error. The chain couples TRBV5-1 to TRBJ1-6, with TRBD1 matching over 7 bases. Germline CDR1 and CDR2: SGHRS and YFSETQ. The length of the CDR3 is 16 residues. CDR3 DNA sequence: TGCGCCAGCAGCTCTGGACAGGACTCATATAATTCACCCATCCACTTT. Its protein product is CASSSGQDSYNSPIHF.

This clonotype was seen more than once but under ten times. This chain links TRBV28 with TRBJ2-7, with 7 bases matching TRBD1. Germline loops: CDR1 MDHEN, CDR2 SYDVKM. Germline trimming cut 4 bases from V and 6 bases from J; bases unmatched to any gene: 3. The CDR3 loop spans 12 amino acids. The chain's CDR3 is CASSSRGSEQYF. The CDR3 coding sequence is TGTGCCAGCAGTTCCAGGGGGAGCGAGCAGTACTTC.